The clone carrying this TCR beta chain was seen more than once but under ten times. Its antigen is still unknown. This entry comes from a study of cytomegalovirus exposure and HLA in healthy donors. General observations from the study: Reportedly, fewer N-insertions than the roughly 700-donor mean appeared in an Asian-associated ancestry cluster in a later analysis. In a later analysis, HLA-C alleles had the fewest associated TCRs, DRB1 alleles the most.

PCR used 60 Vbeta primers and 13 Jbeta primers. TCRdb's copy holds only in-frame clones and misses some; the assay was immunoSEQ multiplex PCR. The table records fewer than 150,000 clones, roughly 76% of them present only once. Trimming removed 5 bases from V and 4 bases from J; junction bases left unmatched: 19. The CDR3 covers 19 residues. Germline values: CDR1 SEHNR, CDR2 FQNEAQ (reference sequence). Sequenced input: PBMCs. The rearrangement joins TRBV7-9 to TRBJ2-1; 8 bases fit TRBD2. The TCR originated in a human donor in good health. This CDR3 reads CASSLTPPLLAAQYNEQFF. CDR3 DNA sequence: TGTGCCAGCAGCCTCACCCCCCCCCTACTAGCGGCCCAATACAATGAGCAGTTCTTC.